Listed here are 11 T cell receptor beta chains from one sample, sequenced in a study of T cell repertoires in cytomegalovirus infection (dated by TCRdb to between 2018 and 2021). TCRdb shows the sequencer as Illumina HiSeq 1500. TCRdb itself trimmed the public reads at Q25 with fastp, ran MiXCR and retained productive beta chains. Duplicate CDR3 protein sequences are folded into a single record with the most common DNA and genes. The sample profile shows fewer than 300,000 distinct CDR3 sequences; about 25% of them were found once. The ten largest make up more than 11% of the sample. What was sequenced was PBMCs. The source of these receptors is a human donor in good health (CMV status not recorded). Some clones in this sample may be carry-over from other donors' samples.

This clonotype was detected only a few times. CDR3 in DNA: TGTGCCAGCAGTGCTAGCCCGATAGGGTTGATCGTCTACGAGCAGTACTTC. Protein: CASSASPIGLIVYEQYF. The chain uses TRBV12-3 or TRBV12-4 and TRBJ2-7, with D possibly TRBD2 on 5 matching bases. This CDR3 has 17 residues. V lost 5 bases and J lost 3, with 23 bases in between.

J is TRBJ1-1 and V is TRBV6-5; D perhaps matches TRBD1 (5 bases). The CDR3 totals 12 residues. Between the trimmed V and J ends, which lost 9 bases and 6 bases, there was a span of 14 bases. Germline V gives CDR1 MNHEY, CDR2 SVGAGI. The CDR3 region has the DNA TGTGCCAGTGGGACCCGGACGTCTGAAGCTTTCTTT. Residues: CASGTRTSEAFF.

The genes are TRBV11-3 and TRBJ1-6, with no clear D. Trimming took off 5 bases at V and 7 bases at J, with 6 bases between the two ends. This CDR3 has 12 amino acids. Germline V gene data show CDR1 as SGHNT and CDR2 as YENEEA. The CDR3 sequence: CASSRPNSPLHF. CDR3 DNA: TGTGCCAGCAGCCGACCAAATTCACCCCTCCACTTT.

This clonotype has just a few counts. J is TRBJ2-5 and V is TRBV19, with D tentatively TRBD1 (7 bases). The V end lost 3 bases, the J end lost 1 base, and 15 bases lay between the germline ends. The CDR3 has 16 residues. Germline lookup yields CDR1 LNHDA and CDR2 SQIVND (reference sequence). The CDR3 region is CASSIRPGGLQETQYF. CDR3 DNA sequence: TGTGCCAGTAGTATCCGACCAGGGGGGCTCCAAGAGACCCAGTACTTC.

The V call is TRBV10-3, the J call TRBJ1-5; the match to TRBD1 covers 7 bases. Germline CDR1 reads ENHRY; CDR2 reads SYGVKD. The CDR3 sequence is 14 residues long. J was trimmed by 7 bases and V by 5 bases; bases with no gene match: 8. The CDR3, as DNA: TGTGCCATCAGTATAGACAGGGATAGGCAGCCCCAGCATTTT. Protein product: CAISIDRDRQPQHF.

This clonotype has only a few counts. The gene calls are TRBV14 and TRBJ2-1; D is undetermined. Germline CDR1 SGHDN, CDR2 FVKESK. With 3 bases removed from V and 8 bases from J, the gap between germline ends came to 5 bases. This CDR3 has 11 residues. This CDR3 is CASSHRDEQFF. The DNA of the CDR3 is TGTGCCAGCAGCCATAGGGATGAGCAGTTCTTC.

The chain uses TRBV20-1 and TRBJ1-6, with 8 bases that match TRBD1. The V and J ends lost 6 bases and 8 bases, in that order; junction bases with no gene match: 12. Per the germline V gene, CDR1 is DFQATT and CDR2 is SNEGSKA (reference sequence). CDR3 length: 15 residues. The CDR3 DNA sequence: TGCAGTGCGCACTTGACAGGGGCTATGGATTCACCCCTCCACTTT. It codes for CSAHLTGAMDSPLHF.

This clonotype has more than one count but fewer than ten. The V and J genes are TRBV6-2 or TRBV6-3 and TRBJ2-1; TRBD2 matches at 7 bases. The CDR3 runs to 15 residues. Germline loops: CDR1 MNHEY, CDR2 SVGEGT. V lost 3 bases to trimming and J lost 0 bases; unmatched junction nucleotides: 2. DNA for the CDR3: TGTGCCAGCAGTTATCCGGGGGGCTCCTACAATGAGCAGTTCTTC. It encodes CASSYPGGSYNEQFF.

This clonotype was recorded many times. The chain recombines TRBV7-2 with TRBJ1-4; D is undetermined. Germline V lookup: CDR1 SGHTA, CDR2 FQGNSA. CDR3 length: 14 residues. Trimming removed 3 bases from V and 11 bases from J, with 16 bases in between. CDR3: CASSFGRTGSKLFF. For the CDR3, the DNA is TGTGCCAGCAGCTTTGGAAGGACGGGATCGAAACTGTTTTTT.

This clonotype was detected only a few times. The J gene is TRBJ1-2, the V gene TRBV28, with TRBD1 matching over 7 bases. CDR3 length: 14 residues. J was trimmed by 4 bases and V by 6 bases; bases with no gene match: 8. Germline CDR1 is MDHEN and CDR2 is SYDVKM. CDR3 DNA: TGTGCCAGCAGCGCCGGGCAGGGGGTCTATGGCTACACCTTC. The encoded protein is CASSAGQGVYGYTF.

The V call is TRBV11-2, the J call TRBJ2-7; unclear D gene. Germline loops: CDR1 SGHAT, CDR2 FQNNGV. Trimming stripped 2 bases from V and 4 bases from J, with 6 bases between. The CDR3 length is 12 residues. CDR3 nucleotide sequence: TGTGCCAGCAGCTTATCAGAGTACGAGCAGTACTTC. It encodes CASSLSEYEQYF. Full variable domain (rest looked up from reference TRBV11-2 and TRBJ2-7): EAGVAQSPRYKIIEKRQSVAFWCNPISGHATLYWYQQILGQGPKLLIQFQNNGVVDDSQLPKDRFSAERLKGVDSTLKIQPAKLEDSAVYLCASSLSEYEQYFGPGTRLTVT.